This is a list of T cell receptor beta chains from one sample in a study of glioma-infiltrating T cells after dendritic cell vaccination. Some clones are missing from TCRdb's copy, which holds only in-frame ones; the method was immunoSEQ multiplex PCR. This sample has under 40,000 clones, with 90% found just once. Sample: blood, taken before dendritic cell vaccination. Receptors were obtained from a human donor with glioblastoma. Each CDR3 is given with its conserved first and last residue. The D gene is left open where the match is weak. The size field is filled for only some rows; it gives once, few, many or a size class.

clone_size	d_call	j_call	v_call	cdr3_aa	cdr3_nt
-	TRBD2	TRBJ2-2	TRBV12-5	CASGLATLAGGYTGELFF	TGTGCTAGTGGTTTGGCCACCCTAGCGGGGGGATACACCGGGGAGCTGTTTTTT
-	TRBD2	TRBJ2-3	TRBV5-1	CASRTSEGTDTQYF	TGCGCCAGCAGGACTAGCGAAGGTACAGATACGCAGTATTTT
-	TRBD1	TRBJ1-1	TRBV6-5	CASTRTGSNTEAFF	TGTGCCAGCACCCGGACAGGTTCGAACACTGAAGCTTTCTTT
-	TRBD2	TRBJ2-7	TRBV7-9	CASSPAGAGGSYEQYF	TGTGCCAGCAGCCCAGCCGGTGCGGGGGGATCCTACGAGCAGTACTTC
-	-	TRBJ1-6	TRBV19	CASSGVQNNSPLHF	TGTGCCAGTAGCGGTGTGCAAAATAATTCACCCCTCCACTTT
-	-	TRBJ1-2	TRBV9	CASSAGRGSNYGYTF	TGTGCCAGCAGCGCCGGGAGAGGGTCCAACTATGGCTACACCTTC
-	-	TRBJ2-5	TRBV5-1	CASSLGMVGRQETQYF	TGCGCCAGCAGCTTGGGAATGGTGGGGCGACAAGAGACCCAGTACTTC
-	-	TRBJ1-1	TRBV19	CASSQGGVERAFF	TGTGCCAGTAGCCAAGGGGGGGTGGAACGCGCTTTCTTT
once	-	TRBJ1-1	TRBV9	CASSVGGLEAFF	TGTGCCAGCAGCGTAGGTGGGCTTGAAGCTTTCTTT
-	-	TRBJ1-3	TRBV27	CASSLGGGGGNTIYF	TGTGCCAGCAGTTTAGGCGGGGGCGGTGGAAACACCATATATTTT
-	TRBD1	TRBJ2-3	TRBV11-2	CASSSHAGQGDTDTQYF	TGTGCCAGCAGCTCTCACGCCGGACAGGGTGACACAGATACGCAGTATTTT
-	-	TRBJ2-3	TRBV14	CASSGARMADTQYF	TGTGCCAGCAGCGGGGCTAGGATGGCAGATACGCAGTATTTT
once	-	TRBJ1-2	TRBV9	CAKGGVWPSWKNIYGYTF	TGTGCCAAAGGGGGGGTTTGGCCCTCCTGGAAGAACATATATGGCTACACCTTC
-	TRBD1	TRBJ1-2	TRBV18	CASSPGQGTYGYTF	TGTGCCAGCTCACCAGGACAGGGAACCTATGGCTACACCTTC
-	TRBD2	TRBJ2-1	TRBV11-2	CASSLAAGGVSYNEQFF	TGTGCCAGCAGCTTAGCGGCGGGGGGTGTCTCCTACAATGAGCAGTTCTTC
-	TRBD1	TRBJ1-2	TRBV6-5	CASKGTGGLYGYTF	TGTGCCAGCAAGGGGACAGGAGGCCTCTATGGCTACACCTTC
-	-	TRBJ2-2	TRBV6-6	CASRIPMDTGELFF	TGTGCCAGCAGGATTCCTATGGACACCGGGGAGCTGTTTTTT
few	-	TRBJ2-5	TRBV9	CASSVGQGSVETQYF	TGTGCCAGCAGCGTAGGGCAGGGGAGTGTAGAGACCCAGTACTTC
few	-	TRBJ1-5	TRBV5-1	CASSSETQGGQPQHF	TGCGCCAGCAGCTCCGAAACACAGGGCGGTCAGCCCCAGCATTTT
-	TRBD1	TRBJ1-2	TRBV19	CASSTRDRVGSGYTF	TGTGCCAGTAGTACCCGCGACAGGGTGGGCTCGGGCTACACCTTC
-	-	TRBJ2-3	TRBV18	CASSPIPSLRKGTDTQYF	TGTGCCAGCTCACCTATACCGTCTCTGAGGAAGGGCACAGATACGCAGTATTTT
-	TRBD1	TRBJ2-3	TRBV2	CASSARDRGMANTQYF	TGTGCCAGCAGTGCCCGGGACAGGGGTATGGCGAATACGCAGTATTTT
-	-	TRBJ1-3	TRBV30	CAWKVNRDMTNTIYF	TGTGCCTGGAAGGTTAACAGGGATATGACTAACACCATATATTTT
-	TRBD2	TRBJ2-5	TRBV11-2	CASSPRLAGGQETQYF	TGTGCCAGCAGCCCCAGACTAGCGGGGGGGCAAGAGACCCAGTACTTC
-	TRBD1	TRBJ2-7	TRBV7-9	CASSRPSTGTYEQYF	TGTGCCAGCAGCCGTCCCTCGACAGGGACCTACGAGCAGTACTTC
-	TRBD1	TRBJ2-3	TRBV4-1	CASSQAGQGSAQYF	TGCGCCAGCAGCCAAGCAGGACAGGGCAGCGCGCAGTATTTT
-	-	TRBJ2-5	TRBV2	CASSGQGGTQETQYF	TGTGCCAGCAGCGGTCAGGGCGGTACTCAAGAGACCCAGTACTTC
once	-	TRBJ2-3	TRBV10-3	CAMARQGPDTQYF	TGTGCCATGGCGAGGCAGGGGCCAGATACGCAGTATTTT
once	-	TRBJ2-7	TRBV21-1	CAGRGLLTGCYEQYF	TGTGCCGGCAGAGGCCTCTTGACAGGCTGCTACGAGCAGTACTTC
-	TRBD1	TRBJ1-5	TRBV6-1	CASSGDRGRGSNQPQHF	TGTGCCAGCAGTGGGGACAGGGGGCGGGGGAGCAATCAGCCCCAGCATTTT
-	-	TRBJ2-3	TRBV9	CASSFSEHTQYF	TGTGCCAGCAGCTTCTCGGAGCATACGCAGTATTTT
-	TRBD1	TRBJ2-7	TRBV10-3	CAISESGQGAREQYF	TGTGCCATCAGTGAGTCGGGGCAGGGGGCGCGTGAGCAGTACTTC
-	TRBD1	TRBJ2-6	TRBV10-2	CASSESPGQARANVLTF	TGCGCCAGCAGTGAGTCCCCGGGACAGGCGAGGGCCAACGTCCTGACTTTC
-	TRBD2	TRBJ2-3	TRBV6-4	CASSDTSGGGRDTQYF	TGTGCCAGCAGTGACACAAGCGGGGGGGGCCGGGATACGCAGTATTTT
-	-	TRBJ2-3	TRBV14	CASRRGPGLVNTQYF	TGTGCCAGCAGGCGAGGACCGGGACTTGTAAATACGCAGTATTTT
few	-	TRBJ2-7	TRBV27	CASSLRSGYEQYF	TGTGCCAGCAGCCTACGGTCGGGGTACGAGCAGTACTTC
-	TRBD2	TRBJ2-1	TRBV4-1	CASSHRVSLAGNYNEQFF	TGCGCCAGCAGCCACCGGGTCTCACTAGCGGGGAACTACAATGAGCAGTTCTTC
-	-	TRBJ1-6	TRBV6-1	CASSVDNVSLSPNSPLHF	TGTGCCAGCAGTGTAGATAACGTGTCCCTAAGCCCCAATTCACCCCTCCACTTT
-	TRBD1	TRBJ1-1	TRBV4-2	CASSRQGTNTEAFF	TGTGCCAGCAGCCGACAGGGAACCAACACTGAAGCTTTCTTT
-	-	TRBJ1-2	TRBV6-6	CASSKDGGYGYTF	TGTGCCAGCAGTAAGGACGGGGGCTATGGCTACACCTTC
-	TRBD1	TRBJ1-2	TRBV19	CASSRGTGVYGYTF	TGTGCCAGTAGCAGGGGGACAGGGGTGTATGGCTACACCTTC
-	TRBD1	TRBJ2-5	TRBV6-6	CASSSGTEETQYF	TGTGCCAGCAGTTCCGGGACAGAAGAGACCCAGTACTTC
-	-	TRBJ2-1	TRBV10-1	CASSESASYNEQFF	TGCGCCAGCAGTGAGTCGGCCAGCTACAATGAGCAGTTCTTC